This T cell receptor beta chain was captured in a study of blood T cell repertoires in COVID-19 (dated by TCRdb to 2019 to 2021). Regarding the study in general: The collaborator samples originated in the United States, Italy and Spain and spanned the acute and convalescent phases of COVID-19. The prospective study material was composed of cDNA or gDNA derived from T cells, B-cell-depleted T cells, or PBMCs. The dataset comprised deeply sampled blood TCRbeta repertoires from subjects exposed to, actively infected with, or recovered from COVID-19. The repertoires were released in a freely available public database meant as a resource for research on the immune response to SARS-CoV-2. Samples came from the ongoing ImmuneRACE study (first 160 participants) plus 1,254 subjects from 6 global collaborators. Nearly every sample came with metadata listing a de-identified subject ID, COVID-19 status, age in years and sex. Where available, HLA class I and class II types were obtained from metadata supplied by the sample provider rather than from assay-based typing. Results the study describes overall, beyond this receptor: The amount of clinical and demographic metadata varied by source and participant and was provided uncurated.

Participants in the prospective study were aged 18 to 89 years, lived in approximately 26 United States geographic areas, and enrolled through a virtual design. To assign participants to cohorts, the prospective study relied on clinical history that participants themselves reported in a screening survey and a study questionnaire. For ImmuneRACE Cohort 3, a participant was defined as recovered based on two consecutive negative NP/OP PCR tests, clearance by a healthcare professional, or resolution of symptoms. In the prospective study, whole blood, serum and a nasopharyngeal or oropharyngeal swab were collected from each participant by mobile phlebotomists. Participants in the prospective study had the option to provide additional blood draws and questionnaires over a roughly two-month period. Blood samples from the prospective study were shipped frozen or at room temperature prior to DNA extraction.

TCRbeta CDR3 regions were amplified from genomic DNA by means of the immunoSEQ Assay, a bias-controlled multiplex PCR. The paper's processing steps were these. The number of nucleated cells in each sample was estimated by amplification of reference gene primers within the assay. Sequence reads were collapsed and filtered to measure the absolute abundance of every unique TCRbeta CDR3 rearrangement. For each sample, productive Simpson clonality was calculated as the square root of Simpson's diversity index over productive rearrangements. TCRdb stores this immuneACCESS table with in-frame sequences only. Part of the clones is absent; in the studies checked, under half of the shortfall reflects unresolved V genes, and no reason is known for the rest. The V and J calls and clone size come from that table; D and trimming were worked out from the DNA. In all, the sample holds more than 250,000 clones, and 86% of those were seen once. 2.6% of the sample comes from the top ten.

As concerns this clone: The antigen this receptor binds is unknown. Base qualities are missing; no much larger clone stands one base away.

CDR1 and CDR2 are drawn from the germline V gene: KGHSH, LQKENI. V and J lose 6 bases and 7 bases, and a span of 13 bases separates them. The CDR3 spans 13 residues, from the cysteine through the phenylalanine. Only the CDR3 part of the read is kept: 39 bases, read in frame from the first base. This sequence uses TRBV18 and TRBJ1-5, with a weak D call of TRBD1 (5 bases match). The source of this sequence is a woman aged 18-29 years who had recovered from COVID-19. Sequenced: PBMCs or T cells enriched from blood (not recorded which). The CDR3 protein sequence reads: CASSTGGDQPQHF. The nucleotide sequence is TGTGCCAGCTCCACGGGGGGGGACCAGCCCCAGCATTTT.